This TCR beta chain was profiled in a study of T cells in Graves' hyperthyroidism and ophthalmopathy. The V segment lost 5 bases and the J segment 1 base; nucleotides outside the gene matches: 7. Looked up from germline, CDR1 is SEHNR and CDR2 is FQNEAQ (reference sequence). This CDR3 region has 15 residues. Study observations and caveats: Most thyroid clonotypes that were expanded above 0.001 also turned up in blood.

About this clonotype: Its specificity is unknown.

RNA transcripts served as the template for amplifying TCR beta CDR3 regions. The TCR CDR3 first-round RT-PCR relied on the HTBI primer set. TCRdb recomputed calls from the multiplex PCR reads with MiXCR, one row per CDR3 protein. The sample records under 800,000 distinct CDR3 sequences, 14% being singletons. This sequence was found in a woman younger than 30 with Graves' hyperthyroidism. Sequenced input: blood. The chain uses TRBV7-9 and TRBJ2-5; TRBD2 aligns across 7 bases. In nucleotides, the CDR3 is TGTGCCAGCAGCACCCTCCTAGCGGCCCAAGAGACCCAGTACTTC. This encodes CASSTLLAAQETQYF. The full variable domain, with the rest looked up from reference TRBV7-9 and TRBJ2-5, is DTGVSQNPRHKITKRGQNVTFRCDPISEHNRLYWYRQTLGQGPEFLTYFQNEAQLEKSRLLSDRFSAERPKGSFSTLEIQRTEQGDSAMYLCASSTLLAAQETQYFGPGTRLLVL.